Following are 24 T cell receptor beta chains from one sample sequenced in a study of T cell responses to AZD1222 COVID-19 vaccine. Sequencing was performed with immunoSEQ multiplex PCR; in TCRdb, only in-frame clones are kept and a portion is missing. The top ten hold roughly a tenth of the sample, which has around 80,000 clones, around nine tenths seen once. The source was peripheral blood, collected on day 0 of AZD1222 vaccination. These receptors all come from an adult in good health.

The chain uses TRBV10-3 and TRBJ2-4, with no clear D. Germline CDR1 ENHRY, CDR2 SYGVKD. The length of the CDR3 is 15 residues. V was clipped by 0 bases and J by 7 bases, with 13 bases between them. The CDR3 here is CAISESGPQNNIQYF. The CDR3 DNA reads as TGTGCCATCAGTGAGTCAGGACCACAAAATAACATTCAGTACTTC.

This chain joins TRBV5-1 and TRBJ2-3; 9 nucleotides line up with TRBD1. The V and J ends lost 9 bases and 0 bases, in that order; junction bases with no gene match: 5. This CDR3 has 14 amino acids. Germline V gives CDR1 SGHRS, CDR2 YFSETQ. The DNA for the CDR3 is TGCGCCACCCGACAGGGGGTGAGCACAGATACGCAGTATTTT. The encoded protein is CATRQGVSTDTQYF.

The chain joins TRBV5-6 to TRBJ1-2; no clear D gene. The germline V gene encodes CDR1 SGHDT and CDR2 YYEEEE. The CDR3 has 13 residues. The germline V and J ends were trimmed by 2 bases and 4 bases, with 9 bases remaining between them. CDR3 coding DNA: TGTGCCAGCAGCTTCGGGCAGGCCTATGGCTACACCTTC. Its protein product is CASSFGQAYGYTF.

The chain links TRBV7-6 to TRBJ2-7; 10 nucleotides agree with TRBD2. Losses at the gene ends were 4 bases for V and 7 bases for J; bases not matched to a gene: 10. Germline assignment: CDR1 SGHVS and CDR2 FNYEAQ. The CDR3 runs 15 residues. CDR3 nucleotide sequence: TGTGCCAGCAGCTCCTCGGGACTAGCGACCCTGGAGCAGTACTTC. It translates to CASSSSGLATLEQYF.

This chain connects TRBV6-5 to TRBJ2-1, with D perhaps TRBD1 (6 bases). The CDR3 is 14 amino acids. V was shortened by 5 bases and J by 3 bases, with 11 bases between the two germline ends. The germline V gene has CDR1 MNHEY and CDR2 SVGAGI. This chain's CDR3 is CASSQQQGYNEQFF. The CDR3 DNA reads as TGTGCCAGCAGTCAACAACAGGGCTACAATGAGCAGTTCTTC.

The V gene is TRBV9, the J gene TRBJ1-3, with TRBD1 as a possible D gene (5 bases). Germline-derived CDR1 and CDR2 are SGDLS and YYNGEE. The CDR3 is made up of 14 amino acids. Trimming left V 4 bases short and J 3 bases short, with 11 bases between. As DNA, the CDR3 is TGTGCCAGCAGCTCCGGGACGGATGGAAACACCATATATTTT. This codes for CASSSGTDGNTIYF.

This rearrangement joins TRBV15 to TRBJ2-1; D might be TRBD1 or TRBD2, each matching 6 bases. There are 14 residues in the CDR3. Germline-derived CDR1 and CDR2 are LNHNV and YYDKDF (reference sequence). V shed 3 bases and J shed 8 bases, with 14 bases lying between them. CDR3 nucleotides: TGTGCCACCAGCAGCGGAGGGGGATGGGATGAGCAGTTCTTC. Translation: CATSSGGGWDEQFF.

The rearrangement uses TRBV5-1 and TRBJ1-4; no definite D call. In germline, CDR1 is SGHRS, CDR2 YFSETQ. The V gene lost 0 bases and the J gene lost 2 bases, with 8 bases spanning the gap. CDR3 length equals 15 residues. This CDR3 is CASSLGSRTNEKLFF. CDR3 in DNA: TGCGCCAGCAGCTTGGGGTCACGCACTAATGAAAAACTGTTTTTT.

This clone has more than one count but fewer than ten. The chain employs TRBV5-1 and TRBJ2-1; 7 positions agree with TRBD2. Per the germline V gene, CDR1 is SGHRS and CDR2 is YFSETQ. V was pared by 4 bases and J by 8 bases, with 9 bases of the junction left unmatched. The CDR3 is 14 residues long. The DNA of the CDR3 is TGCGCCAGCAGCCCGTGGGCGGGGAGGGATGAGCAGTTCTTC. Its protein product is CASSPWAGRDEQFF.

This clone appeared a single time. The chain joins TRBV11-2 to TRBJ1-3; 9 bases agree with TRBD1. CDR1 is SGHAT, CDR2 FQNNGV, per germline. The J segment lost 2 bases and the V segment lost 1 base, leaving 3 bases of the junction unmatched. The CDR3 is made up of 16 amino acids. CDR3 region: CASSLGWTGAGNTIYF. The CDR3 region has the DNA TGTGCCAGCAGCTTAGGGTGGACAGGGGCTGGAAACACCATATATTTT. The variable domain in full, with the rest retrieved from reference TRBV11-2 and TRBJ1-3, is EAGVAQSPRYKIIEKRQSVAFWCNPISGHATLYWYQQILGQGPKLLIQFQNNGVVDDSQLPKDRFSAERLKGVDSTLKIQPAKLEDSAVYLCASSLGWTGAGNTIYFGEGSWLTVV.

This chain links TRBV7-3 with TRBJ1-1; D not resolved. Deletions cut 2 bases from V and 9 bases from J, with 19 bases between. Germline-derived CDR1 and CDR2 are SGHTA and FQGTGA. The CDR3 is 15 residues long. CDR3 protein: CASSLEEVPSSKAFF. As DNA, the CDR3 is TGTGCCAGCAGCTTAGAGGAGGTCCCGTCCTCTAAAGCTTTCTTT.

V is TRBV5-4 and J is TRBJ1-2; a weak D match, TRBD1 (6 bases). The CDR3 consists of 13 residues. Trimming removed 4 bases at V and 8 bases at J, with 15 bases between. Germline CDR1 is SGHNT and CDR2 is YYREEE (reference sequence). CDR3 DNA: TGTGCCAGCAGCCGGGACACCACAGGAGGCTACACCTTC. It codes for CASSRDTTGGYTF.

This chain links TRBV6-5 with TRBJ2-1; no firm D call. The V and J ends lost 2 bases and 0 bases respectively, with 11 bases between them. The CDR3 has 16 amino acids. The germline gives CDR1 MNHEY, CDR2 SVGAGI. This CDR3 reads CASSYTWSSSYNEQFF. The CDR3 DNA is TGTGCCAGCAGTTACACATGGAGTAGCTCCTACAATGAGCAGTTCTTC.

The table lists this clone with a few counts. V is TRBV2 and J is TRBJ1-2; TRBD1 matches 7 bases. CDR3 length equals 14 residues. The junction had 13 bases not matched to a gene; V was cut back by 7 bases and J by 8 bases. Germline V gene lookup returns CDR1 SNHLY and CDR2 FYNNEI. CDR3 DNA sequence: TGTGCCAGCACCTCTCGGGGACAGTCAGGCGGCTACACCTTC. Amino acid sequence: CASTSRGQSGGYTF.

The genes are TRBV6-2 or TRBV6-3 and TRBJ2-7; D may correspond to TRBD1 or TRBD2 (5 bases each). V was clipped by 2 bases and J by 5 bases, with 7 bases between them. Looked up from germline, CDR1 is MNHEY and CDR2 is SVGEGT. This CDR3 comprises 12 residues. In nucleotides, the CDR3 is TGTGCCAGCAGTTACAGGGGAGACGAGCAGTACGTC. Translation gives CASSYRGDEQYV.

The chain employs TRBV29-1 and TRBJ2-5; TRBD1 agrees at 7 bases. Germline trimming cut 4 bases from V and 1 base from J; bases unmatched to any gene: 6. Germline CDR1 and CDR2: SQVTM and ANQGSEA. CDR3 length: 14 residues. The CDR3 coding sequence is TGCAGCGTTGGGGTTACAGGGGCCCAAGAGACCCAGTACTTC. This codes for CSVGVTGAQETQYF.

The chain joins TRBV20-1 to TRBJ1-2; 9 positions match TRBD1. Germline-derived CDR1 and CDR2 are DFQATT and SNEGSKA (reference sequence). V lost 3 bases, J lost 5 bases, and 4 bases stayed unmatched. The CDR3 contains 13 residues. In DNA, the CDR3 is TGCAGTGCTAGTGAACAGGGGGCATATGGCTACACCTTC. Translation: CSASEQGAYGYTF.

The rearrangement links TRBV15 to TRBJ2-1; D is possibly TRBD1 or TRBD2 (5 bases each). The V gene's germline CDR1 is LNHNV and CDR2 YYDKDF (reference sequence). V lost 2 bases to trimming and J lost 16 bases, with 15 bases between them. This CDR3 has 12 residues. CDR3 in DNA: TGTGCCACCAGCAGACGCCGGGACCACCTTTTCTTC. Translated: CATSRRRDHLFF.

The chain has TRBV7-3 and TRBJ2-1; 9 nucleotides match TRBD2. The junction had 11 bases not matched to a gene; V was cut back by 5 bases and J by 6 bases. The germline V gene has CDR1 SGHTA and CDR2 FQGTGA. The CDR3 length is 16 residues. The CDR3 bases are TGTGCCAGCAGCGCCGCGGGGGCGGGAGGGGTCAATGAGCAGTTCTTC. This translates into CASSAAGAGGVNEQFF.

The chain links TRBV19 to TRBJ1-2; TRBD1 aligns across 7 bases. Looked up from germline, CDR1 is LNHDA and CDR2 is SQIVND (reference sequence). The CDR3 runs 16 residues. V lost 6 bases and J lost 3; bases outside the gene matches: 13. CDR3: CASRNKAGTAYYGYTF. The CDR3 region has the DNA TGTGCCAGTAGGAATAAGGCCGGGACAGCCTACTATGGCTACACCTTC.

The rearrangement links TRBV6-4 to TRBJ2-1, with D perhaps matching TRBD2 (6 bases). CDR1 and CDR2 (germline): MRHNA, SNTAGT. Trimming shortened V by 6 bases and J by 4 bases, and 16 bases separated the two germline ends. The CDR3 spans 15 residues. The CDR3 loop is CASSRDSTSYNEQFF. CDR3 coding DNA: TGTGCCAGCAGCCGGGACTCAACTTCATACAATGAGCAGTTCTTC.

This chain joins TRBV6-4 and TRBJ2-1; 9 bases align to TRBD2. The germline V gene encodes CDR1 MRHNA and CDR2 SNTAGT. With 5 bases clipped from V and 3 bases from J, the junction kept 5 bases outside the gene matches. The CDR3 spans 15 residues. CDR3 sequence: CASSRELAGYNEQFF. CDR3 sequence (DNA): TGTGCCAGCAGTCGTGAACTAGCGGGCTACAATGAGCAGTTCTTC.

This clone was detected ten times or more. V is TRBV20-1 and J is TRBJ1-1, with no clear D. With 3 bases removed from V and 5 bases from J, the gap between germline ends came to 13 bases. Germline CDR1 is DFQATT and CDR2 is SNEGSKA (reference sequence). This CDR3 has 13 amino acids. DNA for the CDR3: TGCAGTGCTAGTGGCCAACTGGAGACTGAAGCTTTCTTT. Its translation is CSASGQLETEAFF.

This sequence joins TRBV19 and TRBJ2-5; unclear D gene. The V end was cut by 1 base, the J end by 4 bases, with 7 bases between. This CDR3 contains 13 residues. CDR1 LNHDA and CDR2 SQIVND come from the germline V gene (reference sequence). The CDR3 protein is CASSIVRAETQYF. CDR3 nucleotides: TGTGCCAGTAGTATAGTAAGAGCAGAGACCCAGTACTTC.